This is a list of T cell receptor beta chains from one sample in a study of blood T cell repertoires in COVID-19. Assay: immunoSEQ multiplex PCR; the TCRdb copy retains only in-frame clones and omits some. This sample has about 130,000 clones, with approximately 84% found just once. The sample comprised peripheral blood. These receptor sequences come from a man in his 70s with acute or convalescent COVID-19. The CDR3 runs from the conserved cysteine through the conserved F or W. The D gene is left open where the match is weak. Clone size appears in some rows only: once, few, many, or a class for an expanded clone.

many | 13 | TRBJ1-2 | NA | TRBV28 | TGTGCCAGCAGTTTAAGTGGGACATGGGGCTACACCTTC | CASSLSGTWGYTF
NA | 15 | TRBJ1-2 | TRBD1 | TRBV10-3 | TGTGCCATCAGCCTTGGGACAGGAGGGAACTATGGCTACACCTTC | CAISLGTGGNYGYTF
NA | 12 | TRBJ1-2 | NA | TRBV19 | TGTGCCAGTACCCTCGACCGGAGCCGCTACACCTTC | CASTLDRSRYTF
NA | 15 | TRBJ2-5 | TRBD1 | TRBV4-1 | TGCGCCAGCAGCCAAATCACAGGGGGCGCGGAGACCCAGTACTTC | CASSQITGGAETQYF
NA | 11 | TRBJ2-2 | NA | TRBV20-1 | TGCAGTGCTATGAGCCCCGGGGAGCTGTTTTTT | CSAMSPGELFF
NA | 15 | TRBJ2-7 | TRBD2 | TRBV28 | TGTGCCAGCAGTTTAATAGCGGGGGGGCCCCACGAGCAGTACTTC | CASSLIAGGPHEQYF
NA | 15 | TRBJ1-2 | NA | TRBV7-9 | TGTGCCAGCAGCCAAGTGTCCCAGGGACTAGAAGGCTACACCTTC | CASSQVSQGLEGYTF
NA | 14 | TRBJ2-1 | TRBD2 | TRBV20-1 | TGCAGTGCTAGTCGAGCGGGGGGGCTAAATGAGCAGTTCTTC | CSASRAGGLNEQFF
NA | 16 | TRBJ1-2 | NA | TRBV19 | TGTGCCAGTAGTATGGGCACTGAATTAACTAACTATGGCTACACCTTC | CASSMGTELTNYGYTF
NA | 16 | TRBJ1-2 | NA | TRBV6-1 | TGTGCCAGCAGTGAAGTTGCAGGCTCGTTGGGGGCCGGCTACACCTTC | CASSEVAGSLGAGYTF
NA | 15 | TRBJ2-5 | TRBD2 | TRBV9 | TGTGCCAGCAGCGCGGGAGGGACTAGCGGGGAGACCCAGTACTTC | CASSAGGTSGETQYF
NA | 17 | TRBJ1-1 | TRBD1 | TRBV30 | TGTGCCTGGAGGGGTTATTGGACAGGGGCCAGGAACACTGAAGCTTTCTTT | CAWRGYWTGARNTEAFF
NA | 15 | TRBJ2-7 | TRBD1 | TRBV6-5 | TGTGCCAGTCAGTTACGGGGACAGAACCACTACGAGCAGTACTTC | CASQLRGQNHYEQYF
few | 15 | TRBJ1-1 | NA | TRBV3-1/TRBV3-2 | TGTGCCAGCAGCCAAGGTGCGGCATTCGACACTGAAGCTTTCTTT | CASSQGAAFDTEAFF
NA | 17 | TRBJ1-2 | TRBD1 | TRBV25-1 | TGTGCCAGCAGTGGAACTACCGGGACAGGGGTCGGCTATGGCTACACCTTC | CASSGTTGTGVGYGYTF
NA | 15 | TRBJ2-2 | TRBD1 | TRBV3-1/TRBV3-2 | TGTGCCAGCAGCCTTGGGACAGGGGAGTTCGGGGAGCTGTTTTTT | CASSLGTGEFGELFF
NA | 14 | TRBJ2-4 | NA | TRBV6-5 | TGTGCCAGCAGTCATCCTCGAGACAGGTTCGTGATACACTTC | CASSHPRDRFVIHF
NA | 15 | TRBJ1-6 | NA | TRBV28 | TGTGCCAGCAGTTCTGGACAGAGAAATAATTCACCCCTCCACTTT | CASSSGQRNNSPLHF
NA | 11 | TRBJ1-2 | NA | TRBV2 | TGTGCCAGCTTCAGGGACTATGGCTACACCTTC | CASFRDYGYTF
NA | 14 | TRBJ1-3 | TRBD1 | TRBV5-1 | TGCGCCAGCAGAGATACAGGGGCTGGAAACACCATATATTTT | CASRDTGAGNTIYF
NA | 13 | TRBJ1-2 | NA | TRBV3-1/TRBV3-2 | TGTGCCAGCAGCCAGGCAGGGTACTATGGCTACACCTTC | CASSQAGYYGYTF
NA | 15 | TRBJ1-2 | NA | TRBV18 | TGTGCCAGCTCACCGGTATCACAGGGCCACTATGGCTACACCTTC | CASSPVSQGHYGYTF
NA | 16 | TRBJ1-2 | TRBD1 | TRBV19 | TGTGCCAGTAGTATAGCGGGACAGTGGATCGCGGCGGGCTACACCTTC | CASSIAGQWIAAGYTF
NA | 18 | TRBJ2-7 | TRBD2 | TRBV4-1 | TGCGCCAGCAGCCAGTGGGGACTAGCGGGGGGGTTGTCCTACGAGCAGTACTTC | CASSQWGLAGGLSYEQYF
NA | 13 | TRBJ2-1 | NA | TRBV29-1 | TGCAGCGTTGCACTAGCCCTTCTCAATGAGCAGTTCTTC | CSVALALLNEQFF
NA | 15 | TRBJ1-4 | TRBD1 | TRBV5-1 | TGCGCCAGCAGCATCGGACAGGGATTAGGGGAAAAACTGTTTTTT | CASSIGQGLGEKLFF
once | 16 | TRBJ2-3 | TRBD1 | TRBV5-1 | TGCGCCAGCAGCTTGGGGGGACAGGGGGCTGCAGATACGCAGTATTTT | CASSLGGQGAADTQYF
NA | 16 | TRBJ2-1 | NA | TRBV15 | TGTGCCACCAGCAGAGGTCGGCGGGACTCCTACAATGAGCAGTTCTTC | CATSRGRRDSYNEQFF
NA | 15 | TRBJ2-5 | TRBD2 | TRBV6-2/TRBV6-3 | TGTGCCAGCAGTACGGGACTAGGAGTGAGAGAGACCCAGTACTTC | CASSTGLGVRETQYF
NA | 14 | TRBJ1-5 | NA | TRBV7-8 | TGTGCCAGCAGCCGGGGGGGGCCCCATCAGCCCCAGCATTTT | CASSRGGPHQPQHF
NA | 18 | TRBJ2-6 | NA | TRBV18 | TGTGCCAGCTCACCAAGGACAGACCCCAGCTCTGGGGCCAACGTCCTGACTTTC | CASSPRTDPSSGANVLTF
NA | 13 | TRBJ1-2 | NA | TRBV5-1 | TGCGCCAGCAGCTTAAACAGGGACTATGGCTACACCTTC | CASSLNRDYGYTF
NA | 12 | TRBJ2-2 | NA | TRBV7-2 | TGTGCCAGCAGCTCTACAGCTGGGGAGCTGTTTTTT | CASSSTAGELFF
once | 16 | TRBJ2-2 | TRBD2 | TRBV7-6 | TGTGCCAGCAGCCTTAGCGGGGGGGCGAACACCGGGGAGCTGTTTTTT | CASSLSGGANTGELFF
once | 14 | TRBJ1-5 | NA | TRBV6-5 | TGTGCCAGCAGCTCCCCAGGGCGCAATCAGCCCCAGCATTTT | CASSSPGRNQPQHF
NA | 17 | TRBJ1-3 | TRBD1 | TRBV6-6 | TGTGCCAGCAGTCCCCCTTGGGGACAGAGCTCTGGAAACACCATATATTTT | CASSPPWGQSSGNTIYF
once | 14 | TRBJ1-6 | NA | TRBV28 | TGTGCCAGCAGTCAGACAGGCGCCTATAGCCCCCTCCACTTT | CASSQTGAYSPLHF
once | 14 | TRBJ2-7 | NA | TRBV7-9 | TGTGCCAGCAGCTTAGGCGGGACAGAAGACGAGCAGTACTTC | CASSLGGTEDEQYF
NA | 15 | TRBJ1-3 | NA | TRBV3-1/TRBV3-2 | TGTGCCAGCAGCCATCCCACGGGTGATAGAAACACCATATATTTT | CASSHPTGDRNTIYF
NA | 15 | TRBJ2-2 | NA | TRBV13 | TGTGCCAGCAGCCGCGGGACAGAGAACACCGGGGAGCTGTTTTTT | CASSRGTENTGELFF
NA | 17 | TRBJ2-3 | NA | TRBV15 | TGTGCCACCAGCAGAGTGGGGAGTTCGTGGGGCACAGATACGCAGTATTTT | CATSRVGSSWGTDTQYF
NA | 12 | TRBJ2-2 | TRBD2 | TRBV6-5 | TGTGCCAGCGGGGGGGTTGCCGGGGAGCTGTTTTTT | CASGGVAGELFF
many | 16 | TRBJ2-2 | NA | TRBV5-6 | TGTGCCAGCAACCTCATGCACAGGACGAACACCGGGGAGCTGTTTTTT | CASNLMHRTNTGELFF
NA | 17 | TRBJ2-2 | TRBD1 | TRBV3-1/TRBV3-2 | TGTGCCAGCAGCCAGGTATGGCTAGGACAGGGCACCGGGGAGCTGTTTTTT | CASSQVWLGQGTGELFF
NA | 14 | TRBJ1-4 | NA | TRBV25-1 | TGTGCCAGCAGTGAGGCAGGGTCTAATGAAAAACTGTTTTTT | CASSEAGSNEKLFF
NA | 15 | TRBJ2-7 | NA | TRBV18 | TGTGCCAGCTCACCCTTCACTAGTTCCTCCTACGAGCAGTACTTC | CASSPFTSSSYEQYF
NA | 15 | TRBJ1-2 | NA | TRBV6-5 | TGTGCCAGCATCCTGACAGCCAACTCTGTCTATGGCTACACCTTC | CASILTANSVYGYTF
NA | 14 | TRBJ2-7 | TRBD2 | TRBV6-5 | TGTGCCAGCAACCCCGGGGGGAGGACCTACGAGCAGTACTTC | CASNPGGRTYEQYF
few | 15 | TRBJ1-2 | NA | TRBV25-1 | TGTGCCAGCAGTGAATATGGGCCGCGGGGCTATGGCTACACCTTC | CASSEYGPRGYGYTF
once | 13 | TRBJ2-5 | NA | TRBV25-1 | TGTGCCAGCAGTGCCAGGATAGGAGAGACCCAGTACTTC | CASSARIGETQYF
NA | 15 | TRBJ2-4 | TRBD2 | TRBV4-1 | TGCGCCAGCAGCCAAGGCGGGGGGTTCAAAAACATTCAGTACTTC | CASSQGGGFKNIQYF
many | 15 | TRBJ2-5 | TRBD1 | TRBV19 | TGTGCCAGTAGTACGAGGGACAGGGGGGGTAAGACCCAGTACTTC | CASSTRDRGGKTQYF
few | 15 | TRBJ2-2 | NA | TRBV5-6 | TGTGCCAGCAAGCGATGGATGGTGGGCACCGGGGAGCTGTTTTTT | CASKRWMVGTGELFF
NA | 15 | TRBJ2-2 | TRBD1 | TRBV4-1 | TGCGCCAGCAGCCTTAGAGGGGGCGCGGGCGGGGAGCTGTTTTTT | CASSLRGGAGGELFF
NA | 14 | TRBJ1-5 | NA | TRBV27 | TGTGCCAGCAGTTTAGGGCAGGGTGTGAAGCCCCAGCATTTT | CASSLGQGVKPQHF
NA | 15 | TRBJ2-2 | NA | TRBV9 | TGTGCCAGCAGCGTAGTAACAGGGCGGACCGGGGAGCTGTTTTTT | CASSVVTGRTGELFF
NA | 15 | TRBJ1-1 | TRBD1 | TRBV19 | TGTGCCAGTATTACCGGACAGGGGGTGAACACTGAAGCTTTCTTT | CASITGQGVNTEAFF